This is a list of T cell receptor beta chains from one sample in a study of CD8 T cells in ankylosing spondylitis. TCRdb reprocessed the 5' RACE reads via MiXCR and lists one record per CDR3 protein. The sample lists about 90,000 distinct CDR3 sequences, around 27% occurring once. Sequencing was done on a sample of blood, either unsorted or a sorted T cell fraction (not recorded which). These TCRs come from a male donor with ankylosing spondylitis or in good health (not recorded which). The conserved cysteine and the conserved F or W are not part of the CDR3 here. The order of the fields is CDR3 protein, J gene, clone size, V gene. Clone size is given for some rows only: seen once, a few or many times, or a class if the clone is expanded.

CDR3aa: ASSIQGSEAF; j_gene: TRBJ1-1; abundance: many; v_gene: TRBV3-1
CDR3aa: SAKMEFETQY; j_gene: TRBJ2-5; abundance: -; v_gene: TRBV20-1
CDR3aa: ASSLYLDQETQY; j_gene: TRBJ2-5; abundance: few; v_gene: TRBV5-1
CDR3aa: ASSLTGVAEAF; j_gene: TRBJ1-1; abundance: -; v_gene: TRBV5-1
CDR3aa: ASSPGLVDTQY; j_gene: TRBJ2-3; abundance: few; v_gene: TRBV7-3
CDR3aa: ASSVSGNEQF; j_gene: TRBJ2-1; abundance: few; v_gene: TRBV27
CDR3aa: SARAPEKGYNEQF; j_gene: TRBJ2-1; abundance: few; v_gene: TRBV20-1
CDR3aa: ASSFIGSTKEETQY; j_gene: TRBJ2-5; abundance: few; v_gene: TRBV5-1
CDR3aa: ASSRDLNTGELF; j_gene: TRBJ2-2; abundance: few; v_gene: TRBV11-2
CDR3aa: SVVVALNTEAF; j_gene: TRBJ1-1; abundance: -; v_gene: TRBV29-1
CDR3aa: ASSPPGGYGYT; j_gene: TRBJ1-2; abundance: -; v_gene: TRBV5-1
CDR3aa: ASLKGQISYEQY; j_gene: TRBJ2-7; abundance: many; v_gene: TRBV10-2
CDR3aa: SAEPYGGLSNQPQH; j_gene: TRBJ1-5; abundance: -; v_gene: TRBV20-1
CDR3aa: ASSSSPGSYEQY; j_gene: TRBJ2-7; abundance: -; v_gene: TRBV5-1
CDR3aa: ASSFFSQGVGNTIY; j_gene: TRBJ1-3; abundance: -; v_gene: TRBV7-2
CDR3aa: SASRAGGSSMYEKLF; j_gene: TRBJ1-4; abundance: few; v_gene: TRBV20-1
CDR3aa: SARSGNTGELF; j_gene: TRBJ2-2; abundance: many; v_gene: TRBV20-1
CDR3aa: ASSPLQGARNEQF; j_gene: TRBJ2-1; abundance: few; v_gene: TRBV18
CDR3aa: ATTPGRALPTNEKLF; j_gene: TRBJ1-4; abundance: few; v_gene: TRBV24-1
CDR3aa: ASSTKTQGTEAF; j_gene: TRBJ1-1; abundance: -; v_gene: TRBV19
CDR3aa: ATSSVTSGFYEQY; j_gene: TRBJ2-7; abundance: -; v_gene: TRBV15
CDR3aa: ASSLASMNTEAF; j_gene: TRBJ1-1; abundance: -; v_gene: TRBV5-1
CDR3aa: ATSDFGGRPETQY; j_gene: TRBJ2-5; abundance: -; v_gene: TRBV24-1
CDR3aa: ASSLSPDSNTYEQY; j_gene: TRBJ2-7; abundance: -; v_gene: TRBV5-1
CDR3aa: ASSVDRNNGELF; j_gene: TRBJ2-2; abundance: few; v_gene: TRBV7-3
CDR3aa: ASSDQGAPDTEAF; j_gene: TRBJ1-1; abundance: -; v_gene: TRBV6-1
CDR3aa: ASSPGSGRAYEQY; j_gene: TRBJ2-7; abundance: -; v_gene: TRBV5-1
CDR3aa: ASSQEGNLVRSYNEQF; j_gene: TRBJ2-1; abundance: many; v_gene: TRBV3-1
CDR3aa: ASSSRVATDTQY; j_gene: TRBJ2-3; abundance: -; v_gene: TRBV5-4
CDR3aa: ASSTDPRKTQY; j_gene: TRBJ2-5; abundance: -; v_gene: TRBV5-1
CDR3aa: ASSDSSGGKTQY; j_gene: TRBJ2-5; abundance: -; v_gene: TRBV27
CDR3aa: SVRTGGFYEQY; j_gene: TRBJ2-7; abundance: many; v_gene: TRBV29-1
CDR3aa: ASSLPYEQY; j_gene: TRBJ2-7; abundance: -; v_gene: TRBV3-1
CDR3aa: ASSAEETQY; j_gene: TRBJ2-5; abundance: few; v_gene: TRBV5-1
CDR3aa: ASSYSIYYGYT; j_gene: TRBJ1-2; abundance: -; v_gene: TRBV6-2/TRBV6-3
CDR3aa: ASSPELGGSETQY; j_gene: TRBJ2-5; abundance: -; v_gene: TRBV7-9
CDR3aa: ASSTTDTQY; j_gene: TRBJ2-3; abundance: few; v_gene: TRBV7-8
CDR3aa: SARGGGNEKLF; j_gene: TRBJ1-4; abundance: -; v_gene: TRBV20-1
CDR3aa: ASSLDSGGVRGYT; j_gene: TRBJ1-2; abundance: -; v_gene: TRBV11-2